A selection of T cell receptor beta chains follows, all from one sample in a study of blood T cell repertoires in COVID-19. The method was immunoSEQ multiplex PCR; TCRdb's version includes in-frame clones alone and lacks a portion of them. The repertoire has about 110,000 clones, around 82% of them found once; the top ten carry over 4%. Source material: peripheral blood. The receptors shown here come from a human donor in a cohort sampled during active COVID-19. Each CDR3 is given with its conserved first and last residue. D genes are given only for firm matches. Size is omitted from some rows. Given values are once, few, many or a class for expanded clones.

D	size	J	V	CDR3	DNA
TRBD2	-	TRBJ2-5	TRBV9	CASSGGTSGGREETQYF	TGTGCCAGCAGCGGCGGGACTAGCGGAGGCCGTGAGGAGACCCAGTACTTC
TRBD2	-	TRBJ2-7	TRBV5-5	CASSLYSGRDEQYF	TGTGCCAGCAGCTTGTATAGCGGGAGAGACGAGCAGTACTTC
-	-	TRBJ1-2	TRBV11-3	CASSLVGSGYTF	TGTGCCAGCAGCTTAGTCGGGTCGGGCTACACCTTC
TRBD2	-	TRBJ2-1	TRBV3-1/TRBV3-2	CASKPGLGASEQFF	TGTGCCAGCAAACCGGGACTAGGGGCCAGTGAGCAGTTCTTC
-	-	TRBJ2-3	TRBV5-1	CASSRPGWEADTQYF	TGCGCCAGCAGCCGGCCGGGTTGGGAGGCAGATACGCAGTATTTT
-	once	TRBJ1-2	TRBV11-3	CASSFWQRGYTF	TGTGCCAGCAGCTTTTGGCAAAGAGGCTACACCTTC
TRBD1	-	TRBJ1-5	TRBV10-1	CASRPTGAAQPQHF	TGCGCCAGCAGGCCGACAGGGGCGGCTCAGCCCCAGCATTTT
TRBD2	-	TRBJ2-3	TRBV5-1	CASSLAGLVLDTQYF	TGCGCCAGCAGCTTGGCCGGACTAGTATTAGATACGCAGTATTTT
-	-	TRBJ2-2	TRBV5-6	CASNFRAAGVTGELFF	TGTGCCAGCAACTTCAGGGCGGCAGGCGTTACCGGGGAGCTGTTTTTT
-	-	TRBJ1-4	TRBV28	CASSPGTLFGKLFF	TGTGCCAGCAGCCCCGGGACATTATTCGGAAAACTGTTTTTT
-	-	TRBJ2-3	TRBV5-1	CASSPSHSTDTQYF	TGCGCCAGCAGCCCTAGTCATAGCACAGATACGCAGTATTTT
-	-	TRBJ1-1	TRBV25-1	CASSESGMNTEAFF	TGTGCCAGCAGTGAATCAGGGATGAACACTGAAGCTTTCTTT
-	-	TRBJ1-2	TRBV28	CASRGGDLRGYTF	TGTGCCAGCAGGGGGGGAGACTTGAGGGGCTACACCTTC
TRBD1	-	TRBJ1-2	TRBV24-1	CATSDPGQVDGGYTF	TGTGCCACCAGTGATCCCGGACAGGTCGATGGTGGCTACACCTTC
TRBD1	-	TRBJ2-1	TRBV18	CASSPGQGNNEQFF	TGTGCCAGCTCACCGGGACAGGGTAACAATGAGCAGTTCTTC
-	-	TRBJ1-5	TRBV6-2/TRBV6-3	CASSYRREYSNQPQHF	TGTGCCAGCAGTTACCGGCGGGAATATAGCAATCAGCCCCAGCATTTT
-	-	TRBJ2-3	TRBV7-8	CASSPYPGGFGTDTQYF	TGTGCCAGCAGCCCCTATCCAGGAGGCTTTGGCACAGATACGCAGTATTTT
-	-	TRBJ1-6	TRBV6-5	CASSRTENNSPLHF	TGTGCCAGCAGTAGGACAGAAAATAATTCACCCCTCCACTTT
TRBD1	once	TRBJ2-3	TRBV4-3	CASAVTGTGGFTDTQYF	TGCGCCAGCGCGGTTACCGGGACAGGGGGCTTCACAGATACGCAGTATTTT
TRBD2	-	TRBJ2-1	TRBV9	CASSVGSGLAYNEQFF	TGTGCCAGCAGCGTAGGATCCGGACTAGCGTACAATGAGCAGTTCTTC
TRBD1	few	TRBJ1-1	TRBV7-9	CASSLEGALLAEAFF	TGTGCCAGCAGCTTAGAGGGGGCGCTTTTGGCTGAAGCTTTCTTT
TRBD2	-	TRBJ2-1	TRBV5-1	CASSFLAGSYNEQFF	TGCGCCAGCAGCTTCCTAGCGGGCTCCTACAATGAGCAGTTCTTC
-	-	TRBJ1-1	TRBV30	CAWSVNANEAFF	TGTGCCTGGAGTGTAAATGCGAATGAAGCTTTCTTT
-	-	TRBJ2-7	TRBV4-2	CASSQEQGGSYEQYF	TGTGCCAGCAGCCAAGAACAAGGGGGTAGCTACGAGCAGTACTTC
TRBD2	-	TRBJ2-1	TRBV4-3	CASSQSGGTPYNEQFF	TGCGCCAGCAGCCAGTCGGGGGGGACCCCTTACAATGAGCAGTTCTTC
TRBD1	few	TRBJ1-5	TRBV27	CASSSDLGQGNQPQHF	TGTGCCAGCAGTTCAGACCTTGGACAGGGGAATCAGCCCCAGCATTTT
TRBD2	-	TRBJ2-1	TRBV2	CASSETRSSGRAVFF	TGTGCCAGCAGTGAAACGAGGTCTAGCGGGAGGGCCGTGTTCTTC
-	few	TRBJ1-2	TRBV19	CASSSQGFNYGYTF	TGTGCCAGTAGTAGTCAGGGCTTTAACTATGGCTACACCTTC
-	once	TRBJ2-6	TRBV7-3	CASSLMSVSGANVLTF	TGTGCCAGCAGCTTGATGAGTGTCTCTGGGGCCAACGTCCTGACTTTC
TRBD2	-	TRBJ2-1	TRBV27	CASRPPGLAYNEQFF	TGTGCCAGCAGGCCTCCGGGACTAGCGTACAATGAGCAGTTCTTC
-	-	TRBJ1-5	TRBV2	CASSGGQFGQPQHF	TGTGCCAGCAGCGGAGGACAGTTCGGACAGCCCCAGCATTTT
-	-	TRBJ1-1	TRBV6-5	CASSYSRQMNTEAFF	TGTGCCAGCAGTTACTCCAGGCAGATGAACACTGAAGCTTTCTTT
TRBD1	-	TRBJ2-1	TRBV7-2	CASSSTGTGGHNEQFF	TGTGCCAGCAGCTCAACAGGGACAGGGGGTCACAATGAGCAGTTCTTC
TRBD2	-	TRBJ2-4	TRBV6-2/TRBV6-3	CASSYTSGNLAKNIQYF	TGTGCCAGCAGTTACACTAGCGGAAATTTAGCCAAAAACATTCAGTACTTC
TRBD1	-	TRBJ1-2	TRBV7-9	CASSHLGTGFFFGYTF	TGTGCCAGCAGCCACCTCGGGACAGGGTTTTTCTTCGGCTACACCTTC
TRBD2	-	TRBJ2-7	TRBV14	CASSPSGSRLEQYF	TGTGCCAGCAGCCCCAGCGGGAGCCGTTTGGAGCAGTACTTC